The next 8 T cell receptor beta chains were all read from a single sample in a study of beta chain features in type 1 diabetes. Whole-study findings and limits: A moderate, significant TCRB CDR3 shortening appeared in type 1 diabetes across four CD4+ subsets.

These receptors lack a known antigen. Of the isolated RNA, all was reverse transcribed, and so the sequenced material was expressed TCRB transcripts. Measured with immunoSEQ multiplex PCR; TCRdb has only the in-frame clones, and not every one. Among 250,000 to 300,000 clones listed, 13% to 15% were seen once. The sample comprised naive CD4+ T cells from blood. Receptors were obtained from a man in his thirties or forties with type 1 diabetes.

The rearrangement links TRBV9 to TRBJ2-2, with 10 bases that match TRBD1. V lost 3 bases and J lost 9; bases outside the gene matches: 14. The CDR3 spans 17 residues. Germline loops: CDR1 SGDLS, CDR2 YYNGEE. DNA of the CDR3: TGTGCCAGCAGCGCCAAGACAGGGGGCGAACGTTCGTGGGAGCTGTTTTTT. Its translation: CASSAKTGGERSWELFF.

The CDR3 sequence: CASSSPVEEAAYEQYF. The CDR3 DNA reads TGTGCCAGCAGTTCCCCCGTGGAGGAAGCGGCCTACGAGCAGTACTTC. The chain links TRBV6-6 to TRBJ2-7, with a weak D call TRBD2 (5 bases). Trimming pared 4 bases from V and 2 bases from J, leaving 18 bases between. This CDR3 spans 16 amino acids. The germline V gene has CDR1 MNHNY and CDR2 SVGAGI (reference sequence).

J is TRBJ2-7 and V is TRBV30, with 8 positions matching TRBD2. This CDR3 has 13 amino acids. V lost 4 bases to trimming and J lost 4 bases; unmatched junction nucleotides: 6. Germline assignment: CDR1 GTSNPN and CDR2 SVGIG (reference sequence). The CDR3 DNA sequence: TGTGCCTGGACATTAGCGGGAAGTTACGAGCAGTACTTC. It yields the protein CAWTLAGSYEQYF.

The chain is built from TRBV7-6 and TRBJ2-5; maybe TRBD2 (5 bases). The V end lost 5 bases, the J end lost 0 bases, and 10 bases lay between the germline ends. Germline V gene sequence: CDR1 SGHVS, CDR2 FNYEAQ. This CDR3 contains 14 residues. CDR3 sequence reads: CASSPRRYQETQYF. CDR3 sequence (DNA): TGTGCCAGCAGCCCTAGGAGGTACCAAGAGACCCAGTACTTC.

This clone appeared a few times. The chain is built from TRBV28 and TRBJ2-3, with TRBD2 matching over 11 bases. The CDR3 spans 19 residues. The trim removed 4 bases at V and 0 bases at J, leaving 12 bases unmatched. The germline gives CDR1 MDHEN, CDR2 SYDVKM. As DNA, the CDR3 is TGTGCCAGCAGTTCGCCCGGGACTAGCGGACGTTCTAGCACAGATACGCAGTATTTT. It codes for CASSSPGTSGRSSTDTQYF.

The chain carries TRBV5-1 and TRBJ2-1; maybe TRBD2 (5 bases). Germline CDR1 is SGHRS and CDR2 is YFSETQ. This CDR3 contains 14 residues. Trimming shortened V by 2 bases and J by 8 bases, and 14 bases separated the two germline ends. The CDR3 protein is CASSFAGVPHEQFF. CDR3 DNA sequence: TGCGCCAGCAGCTTCGCGGGTGTACCGCATGAGCAGTTCTTC.

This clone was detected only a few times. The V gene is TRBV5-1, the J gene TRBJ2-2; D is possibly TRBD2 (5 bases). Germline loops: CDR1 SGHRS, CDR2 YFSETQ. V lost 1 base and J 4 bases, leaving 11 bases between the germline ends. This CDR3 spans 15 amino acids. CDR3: CASSLIGEPTGELFF. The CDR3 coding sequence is TGCGCCAGCAGCTTGATCGGGGAACCCACCGGGGAGCTGTTTTTT.

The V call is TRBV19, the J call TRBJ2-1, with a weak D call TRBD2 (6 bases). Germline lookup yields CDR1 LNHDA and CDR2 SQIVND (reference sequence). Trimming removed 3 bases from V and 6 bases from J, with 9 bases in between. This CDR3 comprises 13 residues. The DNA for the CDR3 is TGTGCCAGTAGTATCTATAGCGGCAATGAGCAGTTCTTC. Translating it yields CASSIYSGNEQFF.